The 31 T cell receptor beta chains presented below share a single source sample, sequenced in a study of T-cell reconstitution after alpha-beta-depleted transplantation in children. During its preparation, the TCRbeta library received unique molecular identifiers. MiXCR was run by TCRdb on the PCR reads, yielding one entry per CDR3 protein. The profile shows under 350,000 distinct CDR3 sequences, 9.9% of them singletons. Sample: PBMCs from the stem cell graft donor, taken from the stem cell graft. These receptors all come from a human donor who donated a stem cell graft to a child with SCID.

This clonotype showed up just a few times. This chain uses TRBV7-3 with TRBJ2-7, with 9 bases aligning to TRBD1. Germline V gene sequence: CDR1 SGHTA, CDR2 FQGTGA. With 5 bases clipped from V and 2 bases from J, the junction kept 1 base outside the gene matches. The CDR3 runs 13 residues. CDR3 nucleotide sequence: TGTGCCAGCAGCACAGGGGGCCCCTACGAGCAGTACTTC. Translated: CASSTGGPYEQYF.

The rearrangement links TRBV12-3 or TRBV12-4 to TRBJ1-1; no reliable D call. Trimming took 7 bases from V and 2 from J, leaving 14 bases between them. The CDR3 loop spans 14 amino acids. The CDR3 here is CASNRGWGNTEAFF. The CDR3, as DNA: TGTGCCAGCAACCGAGGTTGGGGTAACACTGAAGCTTTCTTT.

The J gene is TRBJ2-2, the V gene TRBV28; 7 bases match TRBD1. V lost 6 bases, J lost 4 bases, and 5 bases stayed unmatched. The CDR3 length is 14 residues. Germline CDR1 and CDR2: MDHEN and SYDVKM. CDR3 in amino acids: CASSRGFATGELFF. As DNA, the CDR3 is TGTGCCAGCAGCAGGGGGTTCGCCACCGGGGAGCTGTTTTTT.

This clonotype came up a few times. The J gene is TRBJ2-5, the V gene TRBV10-3, with D tentatively TRBD2 (5 bases). V was cut by 11 bases and J by 5 bases, with 18 bases left in between. CDR3 length: 13 amino acids. CDR1 is ENHRY, CDR2 SYGVKD, per germline. This CDR3 reads CASSPGVEETQYF. The CDR3 bases are TGTGCCTCCAGCCCCGGGGTGGAGGAGACCCAGTACTTC.

This clonotype was found many times. The chain recombines TRBV7-8 with TRBJ2-7; D might be TRBD2 (6 bases). Trimming removed 6 bases at V and 1 base at J, with 16 bases between. The CDR3 consists of 15 residues. The germline V gene encodes CDR1 SGHVS and CDR2 FQNEAQ. The CDR3 bases are TGTGCCAGCAGTCTCTTAGCAGGGACTTCCTACGAGCAGTACTTC. Translating it yields CASSLLAGTSYEQYF.

The rearrangement joins TRBV27 to TRBJ2-7, with D perhaps matching TRBD1 (5 bases). Trimming took off 5 bases at V and 4 bases at J, with 12 bases between the two ends. There are 13 residues in the CDR3. Germline V gene sequence: CDR1 MNHEY, CDR2 SMNVEV (reference sequence). The CDR3 DNA reads as TGTGCCAGCAGTCCGGACACCCCGTACGAGCAGTACTTC. This codes for CASSPDTPYEQYF.

This chain uses TRBV6-5 with TRBJ1-1; D call uncertain. V lost 3 bases and J lost 1, with 6 bases in between. Germline values: CDR1 MNHEY, CDR2 SVGAGI. The CDR3 runs 13 residues. The CDR3 spells CASSYTANTEAFF. CDR3 nucleotide sequence: TGTGCCAGCAGTTATACGGCGAACACTGAAGCTTTCTTT.

This clonotype came up many times. The DNA of the CDR3 is TGTGCCAGCAGCCAAGATGGGACAGCCCGCTCTGAAGCTTTCTTT. The encoded protein is CASSQDGTARSEAFF. The chain carries TRBV3-1 and TRBJ1-1, with 7 bases aligning to TRBD1. From germline, CDR1 is LGHDT and CDR2 YNNKEL (reference sequence). V dropped 0 bases and J dropped 6; count of bases not matched to a gene: 7. The CDR3 has 15 residues.

This clonotype was seen ten or more times. The chain links TRBV12-3 or TRBV12-4 to TRBJ2-3; D remains ambiguous. The CDR3 totals 14 residues. V was shortened by 3 bases and J by 4 bases, with 11 bases between the two germline ends. The CDR3 loop reads CASSFALGADTQYF. In DNA, the CDR3 is TGTGCCAGCAGTTTTGCTCTAGGAGCAGATACGCAGTATTTT.

This clonotype showed up many times. This chain connects TRBV2 to TRBJ2-3; 7 nucleotides agree with TRBD1. The CDR3 has 14 residues. Germline values: CDR1 SNHLY, CDR2 FYNNEI. Trimming removed 7 bases from V and 3 bases from J; junction bases left unmatched: 7. The CDR3 region has the DNA TGTGCCAGCATTAACCAGGGGGTTACAGATACGCAGTATTTT. Residues: CASINQGVTDTQYF.

The chain joins TRBV19 to TRBJ1-2; a possible D gene is TRBD1 (6 bases). The CDR3 loop spans 13 amino acids. V was clipped by 6 bases and J by 7 bases, with 15 bases between them. The germline CDR1 and CDR2 sequences are LNHDA and SQIVND (reference sequence). CDR3 nucleotide sequence: TGTGCCAGTAGGGTAACAGGGTTTATTGGCTACACCTTC. This sequence encodes CASRVTGFIGYTF.

The gene calls are TRBV6-5 and TRBJ1-1, with a tentative D call TRBD1 (5 bases). CDR1 is MNHEY and CDR2 is SVGAGI in the germline V gene. This CDR3 is built from 16 residues. V gave up 2 bases and J gave up 6 bases, with 19 bases separating them. The CDR3 DNA reads TGTGCCAGCAGTTACAGGCCGACAGCACGTGACGCTGAAGCTTTCTTT. This sequence encodes CASSYRPTARDAEAFF.

This clonotype was counted many times. The genes are TRBV7-9 and TRBJ2-7; a weak D match, TRBD1 (6 bases). CDR1 is SEHNR, CDR2 FQNEAQ, per germline (reference sequence). This CDR3 contains 15 residues. V was trimmed by 5 bases and J by 1 base, leaving 15 bases between them. In DNA, the CDR3 is TGTGCCAGCAGCCCAACCGCAGGGGTATCCTACGAGCAGTACTTC. It codes for CASSPTAGVSYEQYF.

This clonotype was counted between two and nine times. J is TRBJ2-3 and V is TRBV20-1; 10 nucleotides agree with TRBD2. Germline CDR1 is DFQATT and CDR2 is SNEGSKA (reference sequence). CDR3 size: 15 residues. V dropped 0 bases and J dropped 5; count of bases not matched to a gene: 5. CDR3 nucleotides: TGCAGTGCTAGAGATCGAGCGGGGGGGCTAGATACGCAGTATTTT. The encoded protein is CSARDRAGGLDTQYF.

The rearrangement joins TRBV3-1 to TRBJ2-7, with 10 bases matching TRBD1. The CDR3 has 15 amino acids. J lost 5 bases, V lost 5 bases, and 9 bases had no gene match. Germline values: CDR1 LGHDT, CDR2 YNNKEL (reference sequence). CDR3 loop: CASSSRTGGRDEQYF. Here the CDR3 DNA reads TGTGCCAGCAGCTCCCGGACAGGGGGTAGGGACGAGCAGTACTTC.

This clonotype was counted a few times. The chain links TRBV29-1 to TRBJ2-1; TRBD1 might be the D (5 bases). V lost 4 bases and J lost 0, with 22 bases in between. Germline lookup yields CDR1 SQVTM and CDR2 ANQGSEA. The CDR3 sequence is 18 residues long. CDR3 in amino acids: CSVVVGAPTPGSYNEQFF. The CDR3 DNA is TGCAGCGTTGTAGTTGGGGCCCCAACACCAGGCTCCTACAATGAGCAGTTCTTC.

V gene TRBV9 combines with J gene TRBJ2-3, with a weak D call TRBD2 (6 bases). This CDR3 is built from 15 residues. Germline V gene data show CDR1 as SGDLS and CDR2 as YYNGEE. With 1 base removed from V and 2 bases from J, the gap between germline ends came to 11 bases. The DNA for the CDR3 is TGTGCCAGCAGCGTAACGGGGGAGCTCACAGATACGCAGTATTTT. Translation gives CASSVTGELTDTQYF.

There are a few counts of this clonotype. This rearrangement joins TRBV11-2 to TRBJ1-1; TRBD1 might be the D (6 bases). V shed 6 bases and J shed 9 bases, with 14 bases lying between them. CDR3 length equals 12 residues. Germline loops: CDR1 SGHAT, CDR2 FQNNGV. The CDR3 loop is CASRQDGTKAFF. The CDR3 bases are TGTGCCAGCAGACAAGACGGGACAAAAGCTTTCTTT. Together with reference TRBV11-2 and TRBJ1-1, the CDR3 gives the full variable domain: EAGVAQSPRYKIIEKRQSVAFWCNPISGHATLYWYQQILGQGPKLLIQFQNNGVVDDSQLPKDRFSAERLKGVDSTLKIQPAKLEDSAVYLCASRQDGTKAFFGQGTRLTVV.

This clonotype was observed at least ten times. The genes are TRBV5-5 and TRBJ1-1, with a tentative D call TRBD1 (6 bases). The CDR3 has 12 residues. The germline CDR1 and CDR2 sequences are SGHKS and YYEKEE (reference sequence). V dropped 5 bases and J dropped 5 bases, with 10 bases sitting between them. DNA for the CDR3: TGTGCCAGCAGTTTGCAGGGGACTGAAGCTTTCTTT. This gives the protein CASSLQGTEAFF.

This clonotype occurred a few times. This chain links TRBV28 with TRBJ1-1; D uncertain. The CDR3 covers 17 residues. The V end was cut by 3 bases, the J end by 0 bases, with 17 bases between. CDR1 is MDHEN, CDR2 SYDVKM, per germline. The CDR3: CASSFPRWAKVNTEAFF. The DNA of the CDR3 is TGTGCCAGCAGTTTTCCACGCTGGGCCAAGGTGAACACTGAAGCTTTCTTT.

V usage is TRBV7-9 and J usage is TRBJ2-5, with D unresolved. The germline V gene encodes CDR1 SEHNR and CDR2 FQNEAQ (reference sequence). V was cut by 5 bases and J by 2 bases, with 6 bases left in between. The CDR3 is 12 amino acids. The CDR3 sequence is CASSRPQETQYF. CDR3 coding DNA: TGTGCCAGCAGCCGACCACAAGAGACCCAGTACTTC.

This clonotype was counted between two and nine times. The V gene is TRBV2, the J gene TRBJ2-3; D might be TRBD1 (5 bases). The length of the CDR3 is 13 residues. CDR1 and CDR2 (germline): SNHLY, FYNNEI. V dropped 3 bases and J dropped 2 bases, with 6 bases sitting between them. CDR3 sequence (DNA): TGTGCCAGCAGTGAGGACACCACAGATACGCAGTATTTT. It translates to CASSEDTTDTQYF.

About this clonotype itself: One junction end does not reproduce the germline sequence, and a read error may be involved. The chain couples TRBV5-1 to TRBJ2-6; D uncertain. The germline CDR1 and CDR2 sequences are SGHRS and YFSETQ. This CDR3 has 15 amino acids. The CDR3 bases are TGCGCCAGCAGCCGAGACCTCTCTGGAGCCAACGTCCTGACTTTC. Translating gives CASSRDLSGANVLTF.

The chain recombines TRBV11-2 with TRBJ1-5; D gene unclear. V lost 2 bases to trimming and J lost 3 bases, with 14 bases between them. There are 16 residues in the CDR3. Germline loops: CDR1 SGHAT, CDR2 FQNNGV. The CDR3 DNA follows: TGTGCCAGCAGCTTAAATAGAGCCCTGGCCAATCAGCCCCAGCATTTT. The encoded protein is CASSLNRALANQPQHF.

This clonotype appeared many times. The chain is built from TRBV4-2 and TRBJ1-1; D call uncertain. This CDR3 spans 13 amino acids. Germline V gives CDR1 LGHNA, CDR2 YNFKEQ. Trimming stripped 2 bases from V and 11 bases from J, with 15 bases between. The CDR3 nucleotides are TGTGCCAGCAGCCAACCGAGCACGGCCGAGGCTTTCTTT. This encodes CASSQPSTAEAFF.

This clonotype came up many times. The chain combines TRBV6-1 with TRBJ2-7; 7 bases are a match to TRBD1. The ends lost 5 bases at V and 7 bases at J; junction bases unmatched: 11. Per germline, CDR1 MNHNS and CDR2 SASEGT. The CDR3 contains 14 residues. Written as DNA, the CDR3 is TGTGCCAGCAGTAAAGGACAGGACCAGGGAGAGCAGTACTTC. Translated, it gives CASSKGQDQGEQYF.

The table lists this clonotype with a few counts. V usage is TRBV10-3 and J usage is TRBJ2-3; a weak D match, TRBD2 (5 bases). V lost 6 bases to trimming and J lost 3 bases, with 19 bases between them. CDR1 is ENHRY and CDR2 is SYGVKD in the germline V gene. The CDR3 extends over 16 amino acids. The CDR3 DNA reads as TGTGCCATCAGCGTTCATGTGGGGTCGGGGACAGATACGCAGTATTTT. Protein sequence: CAISVHVGSGTDTQYF.

The chain joins TRBV12-3 or TRBV12-4 to TRBJ1-1, with D tentatively TRBD1 (6 bases). The CDR3 totals 19 residues. V was cut by 6 bases and J by 2 bases, with 28 bases left in between. The CDR3 coding sequence is TGTGCCAGCAGCCGTGGACAGCGTGCTCGGTCGACTCGCAACACTGAAGCTTTCTTT. Translating it yields CASSRGQRARSTRNTEAFF.

This clonotype was seen ten or more times. The chain recombines TRBV5-1 with TRBJ2-7; possibly TRBD1 or TRBD2 for D (5 bases each). The CDR3 extends over 13 amino acids. CDR1 SGHRS and CDR2 YFSETQ come from the germline V gene. Trimming stripped 2 bases from V and 7 bases from J, with 13 bases between. CDR3: CASSLMGVWEQYF. The CDR3 nucleotides are TGCGCCAGCAGCTTAATGGGGGTTTGGGAGCAGTACTTC.

This clonotype was picked up many times. V usage is TRBV9 and J usage is TRBJ2-3; 12 bases line up with TRBD1. CDR1 and CDR2 from the germline V gene are SGDLS and YYNGEE. V was pared by 2 bases and J by 5 bases, with 3 bases of the junction left unmatched. This CDR3 is built from 15 residues. DNA of the CDR3: TGTGCCAGCAGCGTGGGACAGGGGGCGGGAGATACGCAGTATTTT. It translates to CASSVGQGAGDTQYF.

A few counts support this clonotype. This sequence joins TRBV7-9 and TRBJ1-6; 9 bases line up with TRBD1. Germline assignment: CDR1 SEHNR and CDR2 FQNEAQ (reference sequence). The CDR3 is 15 amino acids. V lost 4 bases to trimming and J lost 5 bases; unmatched junction nucleotides: 3. DNA of the CDR3: TGTGCCAGCAGCTCGGGGACAGGGAATAATTCACCCCTCCACTTT. The encoded protein is CASSSGTGNNSPLHF.